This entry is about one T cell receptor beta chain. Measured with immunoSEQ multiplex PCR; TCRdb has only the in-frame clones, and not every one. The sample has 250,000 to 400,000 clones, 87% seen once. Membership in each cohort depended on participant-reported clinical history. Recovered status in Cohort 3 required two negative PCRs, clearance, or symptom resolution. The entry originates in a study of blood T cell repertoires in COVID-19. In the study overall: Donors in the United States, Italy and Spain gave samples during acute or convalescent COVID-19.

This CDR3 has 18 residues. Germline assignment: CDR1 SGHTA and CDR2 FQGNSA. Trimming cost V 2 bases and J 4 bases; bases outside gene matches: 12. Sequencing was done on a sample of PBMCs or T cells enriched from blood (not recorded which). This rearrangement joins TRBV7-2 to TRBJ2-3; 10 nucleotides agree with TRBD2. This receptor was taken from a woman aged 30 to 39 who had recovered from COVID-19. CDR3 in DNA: TGTGCCAGCAGCTTATTCCCGTTGAGCGGGGGGGCAGCAGATACGCAGTATTTT. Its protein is CASSLFPLSGGAADTQYF.